This record looks at one T cell receptor beta chain sequence and its context. This CDR3 comprises 14 residues. Looked up from germline, CDR1 is GTSNPN and CDR2 is SVGIG (reference sequence). TCRdb derives one entry per CDR3 protein from the 5' RACE reads, leaving out DNA. The clone table shows 400,000 to 500,000 distinct CDR3 sequences, with the ten largest holding 2% to 2.5%. The sample originates from a study of monozygotic twins with inflammatory bowel disease. The sequenced material came from blood. The chain employs TRBV30 and TRBJ2-7. The clonotype originates from a human donor with ulcerative colitis or Crohn's disease, or a healthy co-twin of an affected twin (not recorded which). The CDR3 here is CAWKTGPSSYEQYF.